The T cell receptor (beta chain) under discussion was sequenced for a study of cytomegalovirus exposure and HLA in healthy donors. Assay: immunoSEQ multiplex PCR; the TCRdb copy retains only in-frame clones and omits some. The table shows about 120,000 clones, with approximately 87% occurring only once. The CDR3 consists of 15 residues. Between the trimmed V and J ends, which lost 5 bases and 3 bases, there was a span of 17 bases. Germline values: CDR1 LNHNV, CDR2 YYDKDF (reference sequence). V gene TRBV15 combines with J gene TRBJ2-7, with D possibly being TRBD2 (5 bases). Material for sequencing was PBMCs. The receptor was isolated from a woman aged 30 to 39 in good health and CMV-seropositive. As DNA, the CDR3 is TGTGCCACCAGCCTAGGACTGTTAACTGTCTACGAGCAGTACTTC. Protein sequence: CATSLGLLTVYEQYF.